The 17 T cell receptor beta chains in this list originate from one sample, sequenced in a study of radiotherapy plus CTLA-4 blockade in lung cancer. The assay was immunoSEQ multiplex PCR, and TCRdb's table has in-frame clones only and misses some. The sample yields under 45,000 clones, more than 70% seen once. Sequenced material: peripheral blood, taken from a patient treated with radiotherapy plus ipilimumab. The origin of the receptors is a human donor with non-small cell lung cancer that progressed on radiotherapy plus ipilimumab.

CDR3 loop: CASSLTGDAGNTIYF. CDR3 DNA sequence: TGTGCCAGCAGCTTAACCGGAGACGCTGGAAACACCATATATTTT. This chain links TRBV7-3 with TRBJ1-3; D not resolved. This CDR3 contains 15 residues. Trimming left V 0 bases short and J 2 bases short, with 8 bases between. Germline values: CDR1 SGHTA, CDR2 FQGTGA.

The chain combines TRBV4-3 with TRBJ1-4; D uncertain. CDR1 is LGHNA and CDR2 is YSLEER in the germline V gene. V was cut by 0 bases and J by 2 bases, with 10 bases left in between. The CDR3 loop spans 16 amino acids. The CDR3 here is CASSQDRGDTNEKLFF. The DNA for the CDR3 is TGCGCCAGCAGCCAAGACCGCGGGGATACTAATGAAAAACTGTTTTTT.

Details on this clone: One junction end does not reproduce the germline sequence, and a read error may be involved. CDR3 region: CASSRGTGDVLTF. CDR3 DNA sequence: TGTGCTAGCAGCCGGGGGACTGGTGACGTCCTGACTTTC. The J gene is TRBJ2-6, the V gene TRBV7-7; D is possibly TRBD2 (6 bases). CDR1 SSHAT and CDR2 FNYEAQ come from the germline V gene (reference sequence). This CDR3 has 13 residues. The whole variable domain, filled in from reference TRBV7-7 and TRBJ2-6, reads GAGVSQSPRYKVTKRGQDVTLRCDPISSHATLYWYQQALGQGPEFLTYFNYEAQPDKSGLPSDRFSAERPEGSISTLTIQRTEQRDSAMYRCASSRGTGDVLTFGAGSRLTVL.

The CDR3 sequence is CASRSGGARYEQYF. CDR3 bases: TGTGCCAGCAGAAGCGGGGGGGCACGATACGAGCAGTACTTC. V gene TRBV6-6 combines with J gene TRBJ2-7; 10 positions match TRBD2. This CDR3 has 14 amino acids. V shed 6 bases, J shed 4 bases, and the junction held 6 bases outside the gene matches. Germline CDR1 MNHNY, CDR2 SVGAGI (reference sequence).

The CDR3 sequence is CASSLAGPTGVGYGYTF. As DNA, the CDR3 is TGTGCCAGCAGCTTAGCCGGCCCGACAGGGGTGGGCTATGGCTACACCTTC. The chain links TRBV7-2 to TRBJ1-2, with 8 positions matching TRBD1. CDR1 and CDR2 from the germline V gene are SGHTA and FQGNSA. The V and J ends lost 0 bases and 4 bases, in that order; junction bases with no gene match: 10. The CDR3 has 17 residues.

The count of this clone is one. The rearrangement joins TRBV18 to TRBJ2-2; D gene uncertain. In germline, CDR1 is KGHSH, CDR2 LQKENI. The CDR3 totals 16 residues. Trimming cost V 0 bases and J 1 base, with 9 bases left between them. CDR3 DNA sequence: TGTGCCAGCTCACCACCTTCATCAGGGAACACCGGGGAGCTGTTTTTT. Encoded protein: CASSPPSSGNTGELFF.

This clone showed up just once. This chain links TRBV27 with TRBJ2-1; no clear D gene. This CDR3 spans 13 amino acids. Trimming took off 6 bases at V and 4 bases at J, with 10 bases between the two ends. CDR1 MNHEY and CDR2 SMNVEV come from the germline V gene (reference sequence). The CDR3 here is CASRRNLYNEQFF. The DNA of the CDR3 is TGTGCCAGCAGGAGGAATCTATACAATGAGCAGTTCTTC.

The chain uses TRBV7-2 and TRBJ2-3; 10 bases agree with TRBD2. The CDR3 contains 13 residues. The V gene's germline CDR1 is SGHTA and CDR2 FQGNSA. The J segment lost 4 bases and the V segment lost 11 bases, leaving 6 bases of the junction unmatched. The CDR3 DNA follows: TGTGCCGGTAGCGGGGGGCCGGCAGATACGCAGTATTTT. Protein product: CAGSGGPADTQYF.

The chain recombines TRBV7-7 with TRBJ1-1; D is unclear. CDR1 is SSHAT, CDR2 FNYEAQ, per germline (reference sequence). CDR3 length equals 16 residues. The CDR3 nucleotides are TGTGCTAACAATTCCGGGTCCATACCGCTGAACACTGAAGCTTTCTTT. It encodes CANNSGSIPLNTEAFF.

The chain carries TRBV6-1 and TRBJ2-1, with TRBD2 matching over 12 bases. CDR1 is MNHNS, CDR2 SASEGT, per germline. This CDR3 comprises 13 residues. V lost 7 bases to trimming and J lost 9 bases; unmatched junction nucleotides: 4. Written as DNA, the CDR3 is TGTGCCAGCATGGAACTAGCGGGGGGTGAGCAGTTCTTC. The encoded protein is CASMELAGGEQFF.

The CDR3 nucleotides are TGTGCCAGCAGCCTAAGCGGCTATGGCTACACCTTC. Translated: CASSLSGYGYTF. V gene TRBV7-2 combines with J gene TRBJ1-2; D remains unclear. The CDR3 totals 12 residues. With 5 bases removed from V and 4 bases from J, the gap between germline ends came to 8 bases. CDR1 is SGHTA, CDR2 FQGNSA, per germline.

This sequence joins TRBV7-2 and TRBJ1-6, with D possibly being TRBD1 (5 bases). The CDR3 length is 15 residues. Germline V gene lookup returns CDR1 SGHTA and CDR2 FQGNSA. Trimming stripped 7 bases from V and 7 bases from J, with 17 bases between. The CDR3 region has the DNA TGTGCCAGCACCCAATGGGGGGGTGGAAATTCACCCCTCCACTTT. This sequence encodes CASTQWGGGNSPLHF.

This clone appeared a few times. Other nucleotide sequences from this sample produce the same CDR3. The rearrangement joins TRBV15 to TRBJ2-5; D uncertain. Germline CDR1 LNHNV, CDR2 YYDKDF (reference sequence). This CDR3 is 15 amino acids long. V lost 0 bases to trimming and J lost 0 bases, with 8 bases between them. The CDR3 region is CATSRDPGYQETQYF. The CDR3 DNA sequence: TGTGCCACCAGCAGAGACCCAGGATACCAAGAGACCCAGTACTTC.

Written as DNA, the CDR3 is TGTGCCAGCAGCTCCCCGGGGGCCAACGTCCTGACTTTC. Amino acid sequence: CASSSPGANVLTF. The chain couples TRBV5-4 to TRBJ2-6, with unresolved D. Trimming left V 3 bases short and J 4 bases short, with 5 bases between. In germline, CDR1 is SGHNT, CDR2 YYREEE (reference sequence). The CDR3 spans 13 residues.

This chain joins TRBV13 and TRBJ2-5; 9 nucleotides agree with TRBD1. Germline lookup yields CDR1 PRHDT and CDR2 FYEKMQ (reference sequence). The J segment lost 3 bases and the V segment lost 6 bases, leaving 8 bases of the junction unmatched. The CDR3 has 15 amino acids. DNA of the CDR3: TGTGCCAGCAGTCGATTAACAGGGGGCAAAGAGACCCAGTACTTC. Translating gives CASSRLTGGKETQYF.

The rearrangement links TRBV27 to TRBJ1-6, with 10 bases lining up with TRBD1. This CDR3 has 11 amino acids. The germline CDR1 and CDR2 sequences are MNHEY and SMNVEV (reference sequence). V was pared by 6 bases and J by 17 bases, with 4 bases of the junction left unmatched. The chain's CDR3 is CASRDRGAFHF. DNA for the CDR3: TGTGCCAGCAGGGACAGGGGGGCCTTCCACTTT.

The V and J genes are TRBV5-1 and TRBJ2-3, with D perhaps TRBD1 (6 bases). This CDR3 is built from 14 residues. CDR1 and CDR2 (germline): SGHRS, YFSETQ. Trimming cost V 6 bases and J 0 bases, with 11 bases left between them. CDR3 in amino acids: CASTTTGSTDTQYF. In nucleotides, the CDR3 is TGCGCCAGCACCACTACAGGGAGCACAGATACGCAGTATTTT.